This passage covers 7 T cell receptor beta chains from one sample sequenced in a study of molecular identifiers for immune sequencing clone quantification (dated by TCRdb to about 2018). The method behind the library was PCR. The data were produced on a NextSeq 500. TCRdb trimmed public reads at Q25 via fastp, called clones via MiXCR and kept in-frame beta chains. Merged by CDR3 protein, the rows form single entries marked with the most common genes and DNA. The table for this sample lists approximately 100,000 distinct CDR3 sequences; around a third of them were counted only once. The ten largest clonotypes hold roughly 4.2% of the sample. Input material: naive CD8+ T cells from blood, with Jurkat cell RNA spiked in. The cell subset or site label on this specimen signifies: FACS-sorted CD8+CD4-CCR7+CD45RA+ naive T cells. The receptors here all came from a human donor in good health. Some libraries in this study had Jurkat cell RNA spiked in.

The chain couples TRBV6-5 to TRBJ2-7; D might be TRBD1 or TRBD2, each matching 6 bases. This CDR3 is built from 13 residues. V dropped 11 bases and J dropped 5 bases, with 19 bases sitting between them. Per germline, CDR1 MNHEY and CDR2 SVGAGI. The DNA of the CDR3 is TGTGCCGCCACCGGGACACGGGGGAACGAGCAGTACTTC. This sequence encodes CAATGTRGNEQYF.

This clonotype was seen a few times. This chain joins TRBV6-5 and TRBJ2-4; D is undetermined. Germline lookup yields CDR1 MNHEY and CDR2 SVGAGI. The germline V and J ends were trimmed by 11 bases and 2 bases, with 19 bases remaining between them. The CDR3 totals 15 residues. The CDR3 loop is CADTWACKPKNIQYF. CDR3 bases: TGTGCCGATACTTGGGCTTGCAAACCCAAAAACATTCAGTACTTC.

Concerning this clonotype: The CDR3 does not close with the conserved phenylalanine or tryptophan, likely indicating a read error. The chain is built from TRBV20-1 and TRBJ2-7; D ambiguous. CDR3 size: 11 residues. V dropped 1 base and J dropped 7 bases, with 8 bases sitting between them. Germline V lookup: CDR1 DFQATT, CDR2 SNEGSKA (reference sequence). Written as DNA, the CDR3 is TGCAGTGCTAGAGTAGTCCTGGAGCAGTACATC. This codes for CSARVVLEQYI.

This clonotype was counted at least ten times. The chain uses TRBV6-6 and TRBJ1-5; D not certain. V shed 4 bases and J shed 3 bases, with 1 base lying between them. The germline CDR1 and CDR2 sequences are MNHNY and SVGAGI (reference sequence). There are 11 residues in the CDR3. The CDR3 DNA sequence: TGTGCCAGCAGTTCCAATCAGCCCCAGCATTTT. Translation: CASSSNQPQHF.

This chain links TRBV20-1 with TRBJ2-7; D is ambiguous. V was pared by 3 bases and J by 4 bases, with 16 bases between. Germline loops: CDR1 DFQATT, CDR2 SNEGSKA (reference sequence). The CDR3 sequence is 14 residues long. The CDR3 DNA follows: TGCAGTGCTAGCGAGGACCTGTTAATTTACGAGCAGTACTTC. This translates into CSASEDLLIYEQYF.

The rearrangement joins TRBV12-3 or TRBV12-4 to TRBJ1-2; the match to TRBD1 covers 8 bases. V gave up 2 bases and J gave up 4 bases; unmatched junction bases: 9. The CDR3 totals 16 residues. The CDR3 sequence is CASSLFLTGGFYGYTF. In DNA form, the CDR3 reads TGTGCCAGCAGTTTATTTCTCACAGGGGGATTCTATGGCTACACCTTC.

The table lists this clonotype with a few counts. The rearrangement links TRBV6-6 to TRBJ1-5; D may be TRBD1 (5 bases). Germline assignment: CDR1 MNHNY and CDR2 SVGAGI (reference sequence). V lost 6 bases to trimming and J lost 6 bases, with 12 bases between them. The CDR3 is made up of 13 amino acids. The CDR3 DNA reads TGTGCCAGCAGCCTGCCAGGGTTTCAGCCCCAGCATTTT. This gives the protein CASSLPGFQPQHF.